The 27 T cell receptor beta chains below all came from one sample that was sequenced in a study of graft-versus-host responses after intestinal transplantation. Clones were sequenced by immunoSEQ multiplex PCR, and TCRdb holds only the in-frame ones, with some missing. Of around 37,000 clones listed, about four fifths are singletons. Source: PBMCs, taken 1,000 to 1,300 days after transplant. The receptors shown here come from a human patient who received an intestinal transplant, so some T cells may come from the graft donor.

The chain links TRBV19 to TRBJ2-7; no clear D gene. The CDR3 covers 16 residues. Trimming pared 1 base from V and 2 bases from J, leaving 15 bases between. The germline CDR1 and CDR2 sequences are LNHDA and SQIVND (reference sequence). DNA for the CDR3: TGTGCCAGTAGTATAGTAGTAGGAGACAATGCCTACGAGCAGTACTTC. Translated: CASSIVVGDNAYEQYF.

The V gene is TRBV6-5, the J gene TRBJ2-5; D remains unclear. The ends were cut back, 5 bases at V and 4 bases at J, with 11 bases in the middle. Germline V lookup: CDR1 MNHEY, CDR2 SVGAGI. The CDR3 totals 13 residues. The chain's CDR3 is CASSQSRRETQYF. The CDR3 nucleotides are TGTGCCAGCAGTCAGTCCCGAAGAGAGACCCAGTACTTC.

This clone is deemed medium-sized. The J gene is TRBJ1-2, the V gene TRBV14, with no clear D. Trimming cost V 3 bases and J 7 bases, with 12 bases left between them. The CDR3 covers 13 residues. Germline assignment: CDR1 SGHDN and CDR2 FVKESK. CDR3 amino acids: CASSQHTRGGYTF. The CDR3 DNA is TGTGCCAGCAGCCAGCATACGAGAGGTGGCTACACCTTC.

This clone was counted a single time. The CDR3 coding sequence is TGTGCCAGCAGCGTAGAGGGTTGGGTCGGGAATGAGCAGTTCTTC. It is translated as CASSVEGWVGNEQFF. The genes are TRBV9 and TRBJ2-1; D gene uncertain. V was trimmed by 0 bases and J by 7 bases, leaving 14 bases between them. The CDR3 extends over 15 amino acids. The V gene's germline CDR1 is SGDLS and CDR2 YYNGEE.

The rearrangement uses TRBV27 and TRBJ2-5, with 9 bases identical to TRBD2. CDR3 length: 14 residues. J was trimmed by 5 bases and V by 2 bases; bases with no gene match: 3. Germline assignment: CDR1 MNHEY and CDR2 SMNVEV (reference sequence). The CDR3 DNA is TGTGCCAGCAGTTTAGTAGCGGGAGTGGAGACCCAGTACTTC. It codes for CASSLVAGVETQYF.

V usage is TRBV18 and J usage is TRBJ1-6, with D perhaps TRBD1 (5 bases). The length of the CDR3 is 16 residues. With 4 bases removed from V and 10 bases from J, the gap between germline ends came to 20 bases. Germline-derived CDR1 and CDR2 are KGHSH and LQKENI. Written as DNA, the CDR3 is TGTGCCAGCTCACAGTTGCCGGGACCCCGAGGCTCACCCCTCCACTTT. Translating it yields CASSQLPGPRGSPLHF.

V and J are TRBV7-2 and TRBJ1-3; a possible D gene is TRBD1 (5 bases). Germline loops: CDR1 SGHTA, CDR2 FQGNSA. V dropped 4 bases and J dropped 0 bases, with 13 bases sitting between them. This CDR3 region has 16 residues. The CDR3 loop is CASSSRGSFSGNTIYF. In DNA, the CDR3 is TGTGCCAGCAGCTCCCGGGGCAGCTTCTCTGGAAACACCATATATTTT.

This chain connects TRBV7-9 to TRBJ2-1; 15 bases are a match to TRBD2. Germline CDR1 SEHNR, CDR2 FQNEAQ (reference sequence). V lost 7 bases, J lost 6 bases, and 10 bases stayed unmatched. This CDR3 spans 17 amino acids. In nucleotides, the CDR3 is TGTGCCAGCATGGGGACTAGCGGGAGGAGGCCATCCAATGAGCAGTTCTTC. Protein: CASMGTSGRRPSNEQFF. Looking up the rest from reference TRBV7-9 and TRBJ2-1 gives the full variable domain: DTGVSQNPRHKITKRGQNVTFRCDPISEHNRLYWYRQTLGQGPEFLTYFQNEAQLEKSRLLSDRFSAERPKGSFSTLEIQRTEQGDSAMYLCASMGTSGRRPSNEQFFGPGTRLTVL.

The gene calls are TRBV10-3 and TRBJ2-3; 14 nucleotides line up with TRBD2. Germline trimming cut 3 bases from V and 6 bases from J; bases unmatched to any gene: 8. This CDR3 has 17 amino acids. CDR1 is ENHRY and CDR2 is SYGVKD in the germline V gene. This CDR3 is CAISDPKTSGREDTQYF. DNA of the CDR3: TGTGCCATCAGTGATCCGAAGACTAGCGGGAGGGAGGATACGCAGTATTTT.

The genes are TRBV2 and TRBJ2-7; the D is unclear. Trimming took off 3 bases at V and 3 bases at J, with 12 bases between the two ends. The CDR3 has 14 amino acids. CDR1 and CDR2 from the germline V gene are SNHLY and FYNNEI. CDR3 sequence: CASSEPGTSYEQYF. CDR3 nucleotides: TGTGCCAGCAGTGAGCCGGGTACGAGCTACGAGCAGTACTTC.

Written as DNA, the CDR3 is TGTGCCAGCAGTTTCCTTCGGACAGGGGGCGGGACTGAAGCTTTCTTT. Protein product: CASSFLRTGGGTEAFF. J is TRBJ1-1 and V is TRBV28; 11 nucleotides align to TRBD1. This CDR3 is built from 16 residues. With V trimmed by 3 bases and J by 5 bases, 8 bases remained unmatched. The germline CDR1 and CDR2 sequences are MDHEN and SYDVKM.

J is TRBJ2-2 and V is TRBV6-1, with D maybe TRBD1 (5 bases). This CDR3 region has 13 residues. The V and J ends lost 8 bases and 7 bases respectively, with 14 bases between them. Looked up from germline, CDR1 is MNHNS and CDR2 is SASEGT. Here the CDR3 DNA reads TGTGCCAGCGACAGAGTAGGAGACGGGGAGCTGTTTTTT. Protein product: CASDRVGDGELFF.

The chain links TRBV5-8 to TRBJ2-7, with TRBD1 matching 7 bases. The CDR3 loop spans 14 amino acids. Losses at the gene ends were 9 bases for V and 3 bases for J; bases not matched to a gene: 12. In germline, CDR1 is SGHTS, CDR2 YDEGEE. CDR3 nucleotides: TGTGCCACCGGCCAGACAGGGTGGGACTACGAGCAGTACTTC. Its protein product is CATGQTGWDYEQYF. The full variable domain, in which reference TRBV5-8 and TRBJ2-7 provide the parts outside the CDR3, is EAGVTQSPTHLIKTRGQQATLRCSPISGHTSVYWYQQALGLGLQFLLWYDEGEERNRGNFPPRFSGRQFPNYSSELNVNALELEDSALYLCATGQTGWDYEQYFGPGTRLTVT.

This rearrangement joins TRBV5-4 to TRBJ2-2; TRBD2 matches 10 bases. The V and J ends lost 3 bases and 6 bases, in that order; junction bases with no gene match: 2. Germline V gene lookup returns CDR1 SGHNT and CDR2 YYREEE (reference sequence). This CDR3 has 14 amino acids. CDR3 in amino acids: CASSSGLAPGELFF. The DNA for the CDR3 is TGTGCCAGCAGCTCGGGACTAGCGCCCGGGGAGCTGTTTTTT.

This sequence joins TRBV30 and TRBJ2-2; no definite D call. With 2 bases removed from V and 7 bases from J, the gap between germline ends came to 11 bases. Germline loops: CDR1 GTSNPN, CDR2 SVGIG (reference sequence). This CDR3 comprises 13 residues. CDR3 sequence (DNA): TGTGCCTGGAGTAGTTTCGAGGTCGGGGAGCTGTTTTTT. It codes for CAWSSFEVGELFF.

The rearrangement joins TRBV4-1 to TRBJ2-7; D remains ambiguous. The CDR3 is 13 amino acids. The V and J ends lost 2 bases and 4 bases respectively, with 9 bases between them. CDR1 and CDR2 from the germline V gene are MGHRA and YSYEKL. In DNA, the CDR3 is TGCGCCAGCAGCCAAAATCCCGAATACGAGCAGTACTTC. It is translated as CASSQNPEYEQYF.

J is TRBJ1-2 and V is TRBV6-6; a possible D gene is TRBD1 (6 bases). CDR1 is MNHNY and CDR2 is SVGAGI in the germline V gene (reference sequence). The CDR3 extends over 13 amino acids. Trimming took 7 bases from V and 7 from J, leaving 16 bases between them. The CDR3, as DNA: TGTGCCAGCATAACGTGGGGGGCAGGTGGCTACACCTTC. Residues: CASITWGAGGYTF.

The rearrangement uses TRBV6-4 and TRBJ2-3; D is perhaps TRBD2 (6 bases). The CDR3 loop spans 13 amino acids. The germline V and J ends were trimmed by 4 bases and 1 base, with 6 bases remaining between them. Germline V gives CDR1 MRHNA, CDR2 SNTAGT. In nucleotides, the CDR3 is TGTGCCAGCAGTGCTAGCGGCACAGATACGCAGTATTTT. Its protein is CASSASGTDTQYF.

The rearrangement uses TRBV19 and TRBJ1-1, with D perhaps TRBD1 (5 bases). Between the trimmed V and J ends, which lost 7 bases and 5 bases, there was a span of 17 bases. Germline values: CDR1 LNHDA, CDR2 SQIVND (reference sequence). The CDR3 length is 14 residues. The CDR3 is CASKRGERGTEAFF. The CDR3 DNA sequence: TGTGCCAGTAAGAGGGGTGAAAGGGGAACTGAAGCTTTCTTT.

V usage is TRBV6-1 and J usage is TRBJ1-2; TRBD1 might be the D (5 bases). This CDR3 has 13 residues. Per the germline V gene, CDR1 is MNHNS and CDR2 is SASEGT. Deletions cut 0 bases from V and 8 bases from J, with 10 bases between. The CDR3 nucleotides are TGTGCCAGCAGTGAAGCTGGGGGGAGAGGCTACACCTTC. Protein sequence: CASSEAGGRGYTF.

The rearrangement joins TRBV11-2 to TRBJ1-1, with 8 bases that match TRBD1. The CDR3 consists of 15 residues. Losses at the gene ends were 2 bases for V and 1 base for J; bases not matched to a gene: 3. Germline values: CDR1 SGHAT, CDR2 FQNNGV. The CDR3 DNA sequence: TGTGCCAGCAGCTTATGGGGGACAGGGAACACTGAAGCTTTCTTT. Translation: CASSLWGTGNTEAFF. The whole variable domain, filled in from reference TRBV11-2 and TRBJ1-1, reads EAGVAQSPRYKIIEKRQSVAFWCNPISGHATLYWYQQILGQGPKLLIQFQNNGVVDDSQLPKDRFSAERLKGVDSTLKIQPAKLEDSAVYLCASSLWGTGNTEAFFGQGTRLTVV.

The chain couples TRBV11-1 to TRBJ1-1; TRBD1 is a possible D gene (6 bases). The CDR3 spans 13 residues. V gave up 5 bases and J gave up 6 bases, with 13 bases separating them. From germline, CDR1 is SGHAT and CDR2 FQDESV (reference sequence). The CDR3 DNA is TGTGCCAGCAGCACGACAGGACGGCCTGAAGCTTTCTTT. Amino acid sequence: CASSTTGRPEAFF.

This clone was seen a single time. CDR3 sequence reads: CASRPPGRDTDTQYF. The CDR3 nucleotides are TGTGCCAGCAGGCCTCCGGGTAGGGACACAGATACGCAGTATTTT. The rearrangement uses TRBV7-2 and TRBJ2-3; unclear D gene. This CDR3 has 15 residues. Germline V gene lookup returns CDR1 SGHTA and CDR2 FQGNSA. V lost 6 bases and J 2 bases, leaving 15 bases between the germline ends.

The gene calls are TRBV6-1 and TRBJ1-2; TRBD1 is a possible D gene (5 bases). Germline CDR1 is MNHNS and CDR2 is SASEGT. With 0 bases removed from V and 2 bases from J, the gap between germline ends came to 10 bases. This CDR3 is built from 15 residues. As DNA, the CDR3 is TGTGCCAGCAGTGAAGCTTCTTCAGGGAACTATGGCTACACCTTC. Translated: CASSEASSGNYGYTF.

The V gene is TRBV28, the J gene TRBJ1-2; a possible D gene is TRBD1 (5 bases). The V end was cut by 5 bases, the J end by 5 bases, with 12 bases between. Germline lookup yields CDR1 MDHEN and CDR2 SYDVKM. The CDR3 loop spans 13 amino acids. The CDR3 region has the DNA TGTGCCAGCAGTCCGCGGACAAATTATGGCTACACCTTC. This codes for CASSPRTNYGYTF.

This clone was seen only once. The CDR3 is CASSLDLSEQFF. The DNA of the CDR3 is TGTGCCAGCAGCTTAGACCTTAGTGAGCAGTTCTTC. V is TRBV7-8 and J is TRBJ2-1; D gene uncertain. Germline-derived CDR1 and CDR2 are SGHVS and FQNEAQ. The CDR3 loop spans 12 amino acids. The V end lost 1 base, the J end lost 9 bases, and 7 bases lay between the germline ends.

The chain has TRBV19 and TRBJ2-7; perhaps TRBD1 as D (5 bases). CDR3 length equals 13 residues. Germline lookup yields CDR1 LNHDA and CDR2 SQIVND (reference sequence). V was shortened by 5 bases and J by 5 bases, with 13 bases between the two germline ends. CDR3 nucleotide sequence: TGTGCCAGTAGTCCCCCGCAGGGTGACGAGCAGTACTTC. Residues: CASSPPQGDEQYF.